This TCR beta chain was recovered during a study of Tregs in tolerant kidney transplant recipients. Study-level results: Tolerant patients' donor-specific Tregs expanded beyond overall Tregs, suggesting antigen-driven growth. Expanding Tregs on activated donor B cells appeared to best identify donor-specific TCRbeta clones.

TCRdb's copy holds only in-frame clones and misses some; the assay was immunoSEQ multiplex PCR. The table records over 60,000 clones, approximately 98% of them present only once. On this clone itself: Antigen: not known.

Unstimulated Tregs (CD4+CD25+CD127-) and CD4+CD25- non-Tregs were sorted from PBMCs. CDR1 is SGHRS and CDR2 is YFSETQ in the germline V gene. The germline V and J ends were trimmed by 5 bases and 5 bases, with 7 bases remaining between them. The CDR3 runs 11 residues. Sample: CD4+ T cells from blood, taken before the transplant. The chain couples TRBV5-1 to TRBJ1-1; D remains unclear. The receptor's source is a human donor who received a combined kidney and bone marrow transplant. The CDR3 sequence is CASRSETEAFF. In nucleotides, the CDR3 is TGCGCCAGCAGAAGCGAAACTGAAGCTTTCTTT.